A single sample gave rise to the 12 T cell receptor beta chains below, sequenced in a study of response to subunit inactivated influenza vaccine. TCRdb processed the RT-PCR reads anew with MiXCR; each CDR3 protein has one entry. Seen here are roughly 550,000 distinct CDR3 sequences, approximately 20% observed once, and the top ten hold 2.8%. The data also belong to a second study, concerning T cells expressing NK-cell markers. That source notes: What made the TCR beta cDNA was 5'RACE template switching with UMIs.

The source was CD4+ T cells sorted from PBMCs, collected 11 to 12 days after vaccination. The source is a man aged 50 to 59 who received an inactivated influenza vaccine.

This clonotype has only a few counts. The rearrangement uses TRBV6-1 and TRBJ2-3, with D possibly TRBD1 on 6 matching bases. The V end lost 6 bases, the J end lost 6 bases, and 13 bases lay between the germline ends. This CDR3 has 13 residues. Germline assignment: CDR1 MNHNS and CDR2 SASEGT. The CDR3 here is CASRGAGADTQYF. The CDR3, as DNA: TGTGCCAGCAGGGGGGCAGGCGCCGATACGCAGTATTTT.

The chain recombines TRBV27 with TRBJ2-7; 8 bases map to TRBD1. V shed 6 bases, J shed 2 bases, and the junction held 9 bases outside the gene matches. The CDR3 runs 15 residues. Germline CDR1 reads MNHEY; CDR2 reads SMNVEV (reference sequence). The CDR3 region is CASRSRQGRTYEQYF. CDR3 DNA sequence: TGTGCCAGCAGATCTAGACAGGGGAGGACCTACGAGCAGTACTTC.

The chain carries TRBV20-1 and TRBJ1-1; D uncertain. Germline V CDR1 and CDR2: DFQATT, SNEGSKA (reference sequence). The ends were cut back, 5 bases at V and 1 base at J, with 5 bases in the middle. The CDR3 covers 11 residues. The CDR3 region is CSAYRNTEAFF. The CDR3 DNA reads TGCAGTGCTTACAGGAACACTGAAGCTTTCTTT.

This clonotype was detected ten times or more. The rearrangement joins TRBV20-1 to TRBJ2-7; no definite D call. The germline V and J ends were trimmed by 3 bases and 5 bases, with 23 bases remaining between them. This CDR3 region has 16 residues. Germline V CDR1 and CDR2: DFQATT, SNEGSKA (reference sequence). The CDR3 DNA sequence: TGCAGTGCTAGGGGTATTAGTCCAGACACCTTAAACGAGCAGTACTTC. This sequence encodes CSARGISPDTLNEQYF.

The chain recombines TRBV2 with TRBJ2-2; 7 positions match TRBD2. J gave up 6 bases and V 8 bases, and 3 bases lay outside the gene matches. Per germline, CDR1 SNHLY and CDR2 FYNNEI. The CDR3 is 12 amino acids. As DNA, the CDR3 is TGTGCCAGCGGGGGGGATGCCGGGGAGCTGTTTTTT. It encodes CASGGDAGELFF.

The CDR3 coding sequence is TGTGCCAGCAGGAAACAGGGGCGGAGGGAAAAACTGTTTTTT. The encoded protein is CASRKQGRREKLFF. The chain links TRBV6-1 to TRBJ1-4; 7 bases are shared with TRBD1. There are 14 residues in the CDR3. V lost 6 bases, J lost 8 bases, and 9 bases stayed unmatched. Germline CDR1 and CDR2: MNHNS and SASEGT.

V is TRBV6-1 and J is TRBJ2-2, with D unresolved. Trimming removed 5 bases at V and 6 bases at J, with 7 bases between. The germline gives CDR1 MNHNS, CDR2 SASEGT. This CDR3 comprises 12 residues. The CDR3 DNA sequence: TGTGCCAGCAGTTTTTACGCCGGGGAGCTGTTTTTT. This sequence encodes CASSFYAGELFF.

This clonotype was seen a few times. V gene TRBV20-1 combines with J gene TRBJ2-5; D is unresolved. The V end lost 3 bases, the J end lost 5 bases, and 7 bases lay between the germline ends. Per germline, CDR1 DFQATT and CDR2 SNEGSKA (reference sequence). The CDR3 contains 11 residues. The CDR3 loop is CSASSPETQYF. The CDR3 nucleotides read TGCAGTGCTAGCTCTCCGGAGACCCAGTACTTC.

In DNA, the CDR3 is TGTGCCAGCAGCCAAGGGGACTTCGGCTACACCTTC. It specifies CASSQGDFGYTF. The rearrangement joins TRBV3-1 to TRBJ1-2; weak D call: TRBD1 (5 bases). The CDR3 sequence is 12 residues long. From germline, CDR1 is LGHDT and CDR2 YNNKEL (reference sequence). The germline V and J ends were trimmed by 1 base and 8 bases, with 8 bases remaining between them. Variable domain in full (rest from reference TRBV3-1 and TRBJ1-2): DTAVSQTPKYLVTQMGNDKSIKCEQNLGHDTMYWYKQDSKKFLKIMFSYNNKELIINETVPNRFSPKSPDKAHLNLHINSLELGDSAVYFCASSQGDFGYTFGSGTRLTVV.

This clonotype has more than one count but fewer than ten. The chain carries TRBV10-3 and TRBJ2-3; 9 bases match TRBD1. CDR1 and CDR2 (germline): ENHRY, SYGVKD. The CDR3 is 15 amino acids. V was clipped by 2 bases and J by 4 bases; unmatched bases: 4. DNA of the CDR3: TGTGCCATCAGTGAGGGGGACAGGGCTGCAGATACGCAGTATTTT. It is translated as CAISEGDRAADTQYF.

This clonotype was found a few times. The CDR3 sequence: CASSQLWAGTYSEPQHF. The CDR3, as DNA: TGCGCCAGCAGCCAACTGTGGGCCGGGACATACTCTGAGCCCCAGCATTTT. The rearrangement uses TRBV4-3 and TRBJ1-5, with D possibly matching TRBD1 (6 bases). V lost 2 bases, J lost 8 bases, and 22 bases lay in between. The CDR3 runs to 17 residues. The germline V gene has CDR1 LGHNA and CDR2 YSLEER.

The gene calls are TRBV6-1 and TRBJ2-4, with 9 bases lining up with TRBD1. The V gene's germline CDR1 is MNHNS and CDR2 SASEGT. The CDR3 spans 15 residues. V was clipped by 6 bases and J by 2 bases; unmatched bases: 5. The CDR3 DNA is TGTGCCAGCAGCAAAGGGACAGGGACCAAAAACATTCAGTACTTC. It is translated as CASSKGTGTKNIQYF.